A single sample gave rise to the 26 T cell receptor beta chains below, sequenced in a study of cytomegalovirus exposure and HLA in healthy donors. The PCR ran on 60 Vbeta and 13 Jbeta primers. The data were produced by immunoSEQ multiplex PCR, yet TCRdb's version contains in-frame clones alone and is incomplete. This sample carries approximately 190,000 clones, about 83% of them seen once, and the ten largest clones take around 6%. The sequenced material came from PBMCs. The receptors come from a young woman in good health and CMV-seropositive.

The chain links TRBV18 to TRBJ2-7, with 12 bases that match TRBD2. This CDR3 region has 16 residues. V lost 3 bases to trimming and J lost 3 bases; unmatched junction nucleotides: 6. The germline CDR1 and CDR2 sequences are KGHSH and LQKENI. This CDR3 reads CASSPKALAGGYEQYF. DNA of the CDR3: TGTGCCAGCTCACCCAAGGCACTAGCGGGAGGCTACGAGCAGTACTTC.

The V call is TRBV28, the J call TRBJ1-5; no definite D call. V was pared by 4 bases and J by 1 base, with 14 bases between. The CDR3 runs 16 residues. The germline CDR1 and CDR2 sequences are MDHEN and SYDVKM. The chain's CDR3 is CASSSIIRVSNQPQHF. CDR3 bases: TGTGCCAGCAGTTCTATAATACGGGTCAGCAATCAGCCCCAGCATTTT.

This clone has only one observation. In DNA form, the CDR3 reads TGTGCCAGCACTAGCGGGAGGGCCGTTGAGCAGTTCTTC. Its protein product is CASTSGRAVEQFF. This chain connects TRBV28 to TRBJ2-1, with 12 bases aligning to TRBD2. The trim removed 7 bases at V and 9 bases at J, leaving 4 bases unmatched. Germline loops: CDR1 MDHEN, CDR2 SYDVKM. CDR3 length: 13 amino acids.

CDR3 coding DNA: TGTGCCATCAGTGACCTAGCGGAGTCCCCAGATACGCAGTATTTT. Its translation is CAISDLAESPDTQYF. The chain couples TRBV10-3 to TRBJ2-3; 7 nucleotides agree with TRBD2. The CDR3 sequence is 15 residues long. The trim removed 3 bases at V and 4 bases at J, leaving 7 bases unmatched. Germline V gene data show CDR1 as ENHRY and CDR2 as SYGVKD.

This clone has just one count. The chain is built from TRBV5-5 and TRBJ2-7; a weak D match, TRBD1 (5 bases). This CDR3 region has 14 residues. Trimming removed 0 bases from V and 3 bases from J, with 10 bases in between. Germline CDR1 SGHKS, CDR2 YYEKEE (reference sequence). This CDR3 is CASSLGQTHYEQYF. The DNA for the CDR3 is TGTGCCAGCAGCTTGGGACAGACCCACTACGAGCAGTACTTC.

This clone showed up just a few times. CDR3 in amino acids: CASSRQGTHYGYTF. In DNA, the CDR3 is TGTGCCAGCAGTCGACAGGGGACCCACTATGGCTACACCTTC. The chain recombines TRBV6-1 with TRBJ1-2; 8 nucleotides match TRBD1. Trimming took 5 bases from V and 3 from J; bases not matched to a gene: 5. The germline CDR1 and CDR2 sequences are MNHNS and SASEGT. The CDR3 spans 14 residues.

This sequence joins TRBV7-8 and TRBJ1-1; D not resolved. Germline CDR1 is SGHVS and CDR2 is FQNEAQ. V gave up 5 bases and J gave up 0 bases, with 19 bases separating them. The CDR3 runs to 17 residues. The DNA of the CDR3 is TGTGCCAGCAGCCCGCGGGAGGCCAGAACCATGAACACTGAAGCTTTCTTT. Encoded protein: CASSPREARTMNTEAFF.

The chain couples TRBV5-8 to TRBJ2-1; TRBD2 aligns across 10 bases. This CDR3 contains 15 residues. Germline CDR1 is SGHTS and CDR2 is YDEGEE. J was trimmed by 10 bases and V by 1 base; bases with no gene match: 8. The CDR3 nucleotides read TGTGCCAGCAGCTTGTCTCTAGCGGGAGTAATGGAGCAGTTCTTC. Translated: CASSLSLAGVMEQFF.

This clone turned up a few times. The CDR3 DNA is TGTGCCAGCAGTTACGGCCCCAATCAGCCCCAGCATTTT. This translates into CASSYGPNQPQHF. V usage is TRBV6-6 and J usage is TRBJ1-5; D is undetermined. This CDR3 region has 13 residues. V lost 2 bases, J lost 3 bases, and 5 bases lay in between. Germline lookup yields CDR1 MNHNY and CDR2 SVGAGI (reference sequence).

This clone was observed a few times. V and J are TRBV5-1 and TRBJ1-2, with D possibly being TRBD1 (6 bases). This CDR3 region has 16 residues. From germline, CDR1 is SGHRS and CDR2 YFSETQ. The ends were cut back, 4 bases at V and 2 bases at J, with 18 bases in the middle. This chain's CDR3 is CASSPVLGAGNYGYTF. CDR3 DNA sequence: TGCGCCAGCAGCCCAGTATTGGGGGCCGGGAACTATGGCTACACCTTC. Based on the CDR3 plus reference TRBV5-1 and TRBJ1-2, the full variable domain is KAGVTQTPRYLIKTRGQQVTLSCSPISGHRSVSWYQQTPGQGLQFLFEYFSETQRNKGNFPGRFSGRQFSNSRSEMNVSTLELGDSALYLCASSPVLGAGNYGYTFGSGTRLTVV.

The chain's CDR3 is CASSASGGTYNEQFF. The CDR3 nucleotides read TGTGCCAGCAGCGCAAGCGGGGGGACCTACAATGAGCAGTTCTTC. The gene calls are TRBV9 and TRBJ2-1; 9 bases agree with TRBD2. This CDR3 has 15 residues. The V segment lost 3 bases and the J segment 2 bases; nucleotides outside the gene matches: 3. From germline, CDR1 is SGDLS and CDR2 YYNGEE. Based on the CDR3 plus reference TRBV9 and TRBJ2-1, the full variable domain is DSGVTQTPKHLITATGQRVTLRCSPRSGDLSVYWYQQSLDQGLQFLIQYYNGEERAKGNILERFSAQQFPDLHSELNLSSLELGDSALYFCASSASGGTYNEQFFGPGTRLTVL.

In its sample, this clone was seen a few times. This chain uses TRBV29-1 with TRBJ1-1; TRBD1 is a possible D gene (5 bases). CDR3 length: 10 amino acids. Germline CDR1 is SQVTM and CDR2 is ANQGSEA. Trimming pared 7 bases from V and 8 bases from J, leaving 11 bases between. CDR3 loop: CSALDSEAFF. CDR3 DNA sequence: TGCAGCGCATTAGACAGCGAAGCTTTCTTT. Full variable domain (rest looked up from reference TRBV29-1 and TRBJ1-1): SAVISQKPSRDICQRGTSLTIQCQVDSQVTMMFWYRQQPGQSLTLIATANQGSEATYESGFVIDKFPISRPNLTFSTLTVSNMSPEDSSIYLCSALDSEAFFGQGTRLTVV.

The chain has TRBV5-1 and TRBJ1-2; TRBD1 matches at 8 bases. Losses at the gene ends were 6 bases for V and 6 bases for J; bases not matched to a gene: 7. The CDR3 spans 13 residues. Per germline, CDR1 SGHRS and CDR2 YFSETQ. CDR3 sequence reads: CASKVAGGDGYTF. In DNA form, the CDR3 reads TGCGCCAGCAAGGTAGCAGGGGGCGATGGCTACACCTTC. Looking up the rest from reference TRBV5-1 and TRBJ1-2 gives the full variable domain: KAGVTQTPRYLIKTRGQQVTLSCSPISGHRSVSWYQQTPGQGLQFLFEYFSETQRNKGNFPGRFSGRQFSNSRSEMNVSTLELGDSALYLCASKVAGGDGYTFGSGTRLTVV.

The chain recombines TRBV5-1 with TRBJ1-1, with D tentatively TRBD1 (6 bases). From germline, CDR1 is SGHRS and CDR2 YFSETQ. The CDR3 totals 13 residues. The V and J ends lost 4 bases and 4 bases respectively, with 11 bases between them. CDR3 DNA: TGCGCCAGCAGCCGGGGCAGGGGCACTGAAGCTTTCTTT. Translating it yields CASSRGRGTEAFF.

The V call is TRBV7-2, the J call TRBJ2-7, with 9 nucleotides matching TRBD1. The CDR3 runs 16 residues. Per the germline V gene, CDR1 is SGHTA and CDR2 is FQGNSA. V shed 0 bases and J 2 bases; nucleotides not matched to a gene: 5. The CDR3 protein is CASSLALGQGTYEQYF. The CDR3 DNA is TGTGCCAGCAGCTTAGCGCTGGGACAGGGCACCTACGAGCAGTACTTC.

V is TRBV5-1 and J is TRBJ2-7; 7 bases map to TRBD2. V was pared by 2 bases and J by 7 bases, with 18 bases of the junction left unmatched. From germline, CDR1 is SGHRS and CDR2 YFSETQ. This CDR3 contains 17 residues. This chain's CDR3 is CASSFVRRTIGDYEQYF. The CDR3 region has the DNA TGCGCCAGCAGCTTTGTGCGCAGAACCATAGGGGACTATGAGCAGTACTTC.

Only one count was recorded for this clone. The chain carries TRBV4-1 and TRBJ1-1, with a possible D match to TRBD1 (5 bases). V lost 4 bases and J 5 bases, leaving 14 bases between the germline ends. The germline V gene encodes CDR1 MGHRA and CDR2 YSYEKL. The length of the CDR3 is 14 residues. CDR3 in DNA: TGCGCCAGCAGCCTAAGGGGTTTCGGGACTGAAGCTTTCTTT. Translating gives CASSLRGFGTEAFF.

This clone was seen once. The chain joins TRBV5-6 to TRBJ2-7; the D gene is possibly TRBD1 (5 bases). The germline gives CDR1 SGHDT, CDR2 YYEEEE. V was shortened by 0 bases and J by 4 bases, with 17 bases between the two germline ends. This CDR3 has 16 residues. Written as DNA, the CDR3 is TGTGCCAGCAGCTTGGCGGCTGGGGCCCCGCGATACGAGCAGTACTTC. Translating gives CASSLAAGAPRYEQYF.

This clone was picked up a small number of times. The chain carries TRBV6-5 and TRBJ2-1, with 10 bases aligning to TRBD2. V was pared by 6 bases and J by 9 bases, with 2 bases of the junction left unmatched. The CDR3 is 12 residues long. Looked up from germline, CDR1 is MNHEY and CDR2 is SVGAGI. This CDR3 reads CASRTSGIEQFF. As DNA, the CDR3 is TGTGCCAGCAGAACTAGCGGGATTGAGCAGTTCTTC.

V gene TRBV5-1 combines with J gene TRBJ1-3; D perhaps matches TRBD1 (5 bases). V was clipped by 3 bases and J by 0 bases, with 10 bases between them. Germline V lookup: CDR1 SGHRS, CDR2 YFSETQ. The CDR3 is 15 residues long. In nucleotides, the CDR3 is TGCGCCAGCAGCTCAGGACAAAGCTCTGGAAACACCATATATTTT. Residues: CASSSGQSSGNTIYF.

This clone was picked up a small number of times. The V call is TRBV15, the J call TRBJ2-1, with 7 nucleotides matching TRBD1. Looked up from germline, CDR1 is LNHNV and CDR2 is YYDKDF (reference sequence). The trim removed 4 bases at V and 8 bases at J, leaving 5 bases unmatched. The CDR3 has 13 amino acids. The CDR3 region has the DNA TGTGCCACCAGCACTTGGACAGGTGATGAGCAGTTCTTC. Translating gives CATSTWTGDEQFF. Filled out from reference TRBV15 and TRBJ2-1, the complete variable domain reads DAMVIQNPRYQVTQFGKPVTLSCSQTLNHNVMYWYQQKSSQAPKLLFHYYDKDFNNEADTPDNFQSRRPNTSFCFLDIRSPGLGDTAMYLCATSTWTGDEQFFGPGTRLTVL.

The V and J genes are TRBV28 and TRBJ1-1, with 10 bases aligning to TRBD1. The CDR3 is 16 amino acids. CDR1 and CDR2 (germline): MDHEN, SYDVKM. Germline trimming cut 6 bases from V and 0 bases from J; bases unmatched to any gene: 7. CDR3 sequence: CASRTGGFTLNTEAFF. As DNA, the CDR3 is TGTGCCAGCAGGACAGGGGGCTTCACATTGAACACTGAAGCTTTCTTT.

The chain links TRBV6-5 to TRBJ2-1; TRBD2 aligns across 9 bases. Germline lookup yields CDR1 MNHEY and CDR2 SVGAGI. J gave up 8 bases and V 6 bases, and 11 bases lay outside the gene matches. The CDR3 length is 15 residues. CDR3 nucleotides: TGTGCCAGCAGCCTACCGGGACTAGCCGAGGATGAGCAGTTCTTC. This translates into CASSLPGLAEDEQFF.

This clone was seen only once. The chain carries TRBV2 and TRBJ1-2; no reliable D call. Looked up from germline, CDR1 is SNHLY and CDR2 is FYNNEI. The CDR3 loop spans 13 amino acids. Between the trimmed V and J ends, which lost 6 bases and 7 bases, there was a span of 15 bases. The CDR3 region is CASSPGGRPGYTF. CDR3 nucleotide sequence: TGTGCCAGCAGCCCCGGAGGGCGGCCTGGCTACACCTTC.

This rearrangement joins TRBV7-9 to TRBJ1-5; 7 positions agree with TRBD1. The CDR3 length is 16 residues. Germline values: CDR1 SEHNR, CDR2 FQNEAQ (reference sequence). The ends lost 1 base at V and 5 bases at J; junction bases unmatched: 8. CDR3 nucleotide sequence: TGTGCCAGCAGCTTAGGTAGGACAGGACCAGATCAGCCCCAGCATTTT. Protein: CASSLGRTGPDQPQHF.

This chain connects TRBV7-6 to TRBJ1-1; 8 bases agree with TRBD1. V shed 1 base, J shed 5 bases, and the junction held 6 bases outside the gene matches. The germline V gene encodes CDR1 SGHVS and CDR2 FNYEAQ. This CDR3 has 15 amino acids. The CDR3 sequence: CASSLGTGLGTEAFF. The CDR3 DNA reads TGTGCCAGCAGCTTAGGGACAGGGTTAGGGACTGAAGCTTTCTTT.